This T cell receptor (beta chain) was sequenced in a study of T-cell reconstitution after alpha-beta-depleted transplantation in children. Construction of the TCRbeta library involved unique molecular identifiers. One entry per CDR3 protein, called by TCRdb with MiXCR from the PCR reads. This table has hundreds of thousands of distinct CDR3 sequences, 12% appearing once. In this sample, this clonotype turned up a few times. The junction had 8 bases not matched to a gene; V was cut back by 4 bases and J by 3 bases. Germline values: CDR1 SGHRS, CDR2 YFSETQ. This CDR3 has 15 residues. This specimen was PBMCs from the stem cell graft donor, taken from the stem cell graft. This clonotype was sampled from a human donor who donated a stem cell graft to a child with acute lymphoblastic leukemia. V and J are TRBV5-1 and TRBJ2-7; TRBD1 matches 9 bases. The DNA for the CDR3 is TGCGCCAGCAGCCCTAAGGGACAGGGAGGCTACGAGCAGTACTTC. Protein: CASSPKGQGGYEQYF.